A selection of T cell receptor beta chains follows, all from one sample in a study of OX40 agonist ivuxolimab in advanced cancers. Clones were read by immunoSEQ multiplex PCR, and TCRdb kept only the in-frame ones, dropping some. The sample contains roughly 79,000 clones, around 84% of which appear only once. Here the sequenced sample was CD4+ or CD8+ T cells sorted from blood, taken in a trial of the OX40 agonist ivuxolimab. The receptor source for this set is an adult with an advanced solid tumor such as melanoma, head and neck, liver or kidney cancer. CDR3s include the opening cysteine and the closing phenylalanine or tryptophan. A D gene is named only where the DNA matches it firmly. A row's size may be missing; if present it is once, few, many or a size class.

TGTGCCAGCTTGGGGGGACTAGCATTGGGGACCCAGTACTTC | CASLGGLALGTQYF | - | TRBV2 | TRBD2 | TRBJ2-5
TGTGCCAGCAGCTTACATGGGAGTCTTACGGAGACCCAGTACTTC | CASSLHGSLTETQYF | - | TRBV7-9 | - | TRBJ2-5
TGTGCCAGTAGTATCCACAGGGGGCCTTACAATGAGCAGTTCTTC | CASSIHRGPYNEQFF | - | TRBV19 | TRBD1 | TRBJ2-1
TGTGCCAGCAGCTTAGACTACAGGGGCGAGACCCAGTACTTC | CASSLDYRGETQYF | - | TRBV7-2 | TRBD1 | TRBJ2-5
TGTGCCAGCAGCTTGGTAGGGGTTAGCGGCTACACCTTC | CASSLVGVSGYTF | - | TRBV5-8 | - | TRBJ1-2
TGCAGCGTTGTTGACCCCGGGGGATACACAGATACGCAGTATTTT | CSVVDPGGYTDTQYF | - | TRBV29-1 | - | TRBJ2-3
TGTGCCAGCAGAGCCGTCACCAGGACAGCTCGGGTCACTGAAGCTTTCTTT | CASRAVTRTARVTEAFF | - | TRBV2 | - | TRBJ1-1
TGTGCCAGCAGCGTGGGGGTTAGCAATCAGCCCCAGCATTTT | CASSVGVSNQPQHF | - | TRBV9 | - | TRBJ1-5
TGTGCCAGTGAGATTGCAGATACGCAGTATTTT | CASEIADTQYF | once | TRBV19 | - | TRBJ2-3
TGTGCCAGCAGTTACTCAAGCGGGAGAGGGACCGGGGAGCTGTTTTTT | CASSYSSGRGTGELFF | - | TRBV27 | TRBD2 | TRBJ2-2
TGTGCCAGCAAGAATGGCCAGGTTTACAATGAGCAGTTCTTC | CASKNGQVYNEQFF | - | TRBV2 | - | TRBJ2-1
TGTGCTAGCAGCCGAACTAGCAGCCCCGAAGATACGCAGTATTTT | CASSRTSSPEDTQYF | - | TRBV7-7 | - | TRBJ2-3
TGTGCCAGCAGCTTAGGGGCCAGCTATGGCTACACCTTC | CASSLGASYGYTF | - | TRBV7-2 | - | TRBJ1-2
TGTGCCAGCAGCTTAACTAGCGGGAGTTCAGATACGCAGTATTTT | CASSLTSGSSDTQYF | - | TRBV7-2 | TRBD2 | TRBJ2-3
TGTGCCAGCAGCCAAGCCTGGTCCTGGGGGGAGACCCAGTACTTC | CASSQAWSWGETQYF | - | TRBV14 | - | TRBJ2-5
TGTGCCAGCGCTCGGGGGGATCTTCAGCCCCAGCATTTT | CASARGDLQPQHF | - | TRBV6-5 | - | TRBJ1-5
TGCGCCAGCAGCCATCCCCAAGATCAGGCGGGGGTTAATGAAAAACTGTTTTTT | CASSHPQDQAGVNEKLFF | - | TRBV4-1 | - | TRBJ1-4
TGTGCCAGCAGCTTGGGGACAGGCCCGGGGGCCCCCTACGAGCAGTACTTC | CASSLGTGPGAPYEQYF | - | TRBV13 | TRBD1 | TRBJ2-7
TGCGCCAGCAGCTTGGAGGCAGCTCAAGAGACCCAGTACTTC | CASSLEAAQETQYF | - | TRBV5-1 | - | TRBJ2-5
TGTGCCAGCAGTTCGTGGACTAGCCCCCCCACAGATACGCAGTATTTT | CASSSWTSPPTDTQYF | - | TRBV28 | TRBD2 | TRBJ2-3
TGTGCCAGCAGCCAAGGGTTAGGTGGTGAGCAGTTCTTC | CASSQGLGGEQFF | - | TRBV4-2 | - | TRBJ2-1
TGTGCCAGCAGCTATCTAGCGGGAGGGCCCCACGAGCAGTACTTC | CASSYLAGGPHEQYF | once | TRBV7-9 | TRBD2 | TRBJ2-7
TGTGCCAGCTCAACCGGGGTCTACAATGAGCAGTTCTTC | CASSTGVYNEQFF | few | TRBV18 | - | TRBJ2-1
TGTGCCAGCAGCTTAATCCCCACTTTAGCCCCAGATACGCAGTATTTT | CASSLIPTLAPDTQYF | - | TRBV11-2 | - | TRBJ2-3
TGTGCCAGTAGTATCCAATACTTTGGGGCCAACGTCCTGACTTTC | CASSIQYFGANVLTF | - | TRBV19 | - | TRBJ2-6
TGCAGCGTTGTCCGAGGGGGATTGTACACTGAAGCTTTCTTT | CSVVRGGLYTEAFF | - | TRBV29-1 | - | TRBJ1-1
TGTGCCACCAGCAGAGATCTCGACAACTCCTACGAGCAGTACTTC | CATSRDLDNSYEQYF | - | TRBV15 | - | TRBJ2-7
TGTGCCAGCAGCCCCGGACAGGGATATTCAATATACAATGAGCAGTTCTTC | CASSPGQGYSIYNEQFF | - | TRBV5-8 | TRBD1 | TRBJ2-1
TGCAGCGCCCTAGACAGGGTTAATGAAAAACTGTTTTTT | CSALDRVNEKLFF | - | TRBV29-1 | TRBD1 | TRBJ1-4
TGTGCCAGCAGCCCGGACGGATACCAAGAGACCCAGTACTTC | CASSPDGYQETQYF | - | TRBV27 | - | TRBJ2-5
TGTGCCAGCAGCGTAGTCAGGGGAGATTGGTCAGATACGCAGTATTTT | CASSVVRGDWSDTQYF | - | TRBV9 | - | TRBJ2-3
TGTGCCAGCAGGCTTCAGGGGAACAATCAGCCCCAGCATTTT | CASRLQGNNQPQHF | - | TRBV6-5 | - | TRBJ1-5
TGTGCCAGCTGGGGTACTGGAAGTCAGCAGTTCTTC | CASWGTGSQQFF | - | TRBV6-1 | - | TRBJ2-1
TGTGCCAGCAGTGTTAGCGGCGGAGGAGATACGCAGTATTTT | CASSVSGGGDTQYF | - | TRBV2 | - | TRBJ2-3
TGTGCCAGCAGTACCCGGTTCAGAGGGGGGACTGAAGCTTTCTTT | CASSTRFRGGTEAFF | - | TRBV28 | - | TRBJ1-1